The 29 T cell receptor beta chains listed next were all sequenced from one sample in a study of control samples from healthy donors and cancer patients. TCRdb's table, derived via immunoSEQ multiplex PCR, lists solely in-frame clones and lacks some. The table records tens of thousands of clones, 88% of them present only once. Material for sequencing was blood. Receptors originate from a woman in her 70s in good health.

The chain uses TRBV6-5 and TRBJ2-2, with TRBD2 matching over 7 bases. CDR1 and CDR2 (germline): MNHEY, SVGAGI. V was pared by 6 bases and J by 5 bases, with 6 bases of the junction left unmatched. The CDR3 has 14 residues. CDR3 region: CASSTGTKTGELFF. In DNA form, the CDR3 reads TGTGCCAGCAGCACCGGGACTAAAACCGGGGAGCTGTTTTTT.

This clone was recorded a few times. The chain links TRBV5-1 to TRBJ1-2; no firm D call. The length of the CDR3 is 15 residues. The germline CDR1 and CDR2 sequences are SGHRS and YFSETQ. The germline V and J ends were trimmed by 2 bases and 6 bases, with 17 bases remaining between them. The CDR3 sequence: CASSFSGSNRDGYTF. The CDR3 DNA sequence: TGCGCCAGCAGCTTTTCGGGCTCAAACCGGGATGGCTACACCTTC.

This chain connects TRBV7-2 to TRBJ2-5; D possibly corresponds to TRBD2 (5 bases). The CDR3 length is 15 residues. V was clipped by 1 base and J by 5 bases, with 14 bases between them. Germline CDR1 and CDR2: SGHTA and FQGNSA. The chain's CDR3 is CASSLGGPRGETQYF. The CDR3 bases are TGTGCCAGCAGCTTAGGGGGTCCTCGAGGGGAGACCCAGTACTTC. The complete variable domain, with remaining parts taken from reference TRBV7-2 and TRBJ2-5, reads GAGVSQSPSNKVTEKGKDVELRCDPISGHTALYWYRQSLGQGLEFLIYFQGNSAPDKSGLPSDRFSAERTGGSVSTLTIQRTQQEDSAVYLCASSLGGPRGETQYFGPGTRLLVL.

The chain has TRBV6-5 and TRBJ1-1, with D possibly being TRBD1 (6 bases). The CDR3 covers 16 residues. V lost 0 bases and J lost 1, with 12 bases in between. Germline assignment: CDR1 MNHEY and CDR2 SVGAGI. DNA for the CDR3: TGTGCCAGCAGTTACTCGACGGGGGCGGGGAACACTGAAGCTTTCTTT. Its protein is CASSYSTGAGNTEAFF.

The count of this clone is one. The CDR3 sequence: CAGGGGRYNEKLFF. CDR3 DNA sequence: TGTGCCGGGGGAGGAGGAAGATATAATGAAAAACTGTTTTTT. This chain connects TRBV6-5 to TRBJ1-4; D possibly corresponds to TRBD1 (5 bases). The CDR3 runs 14 residues. Germline-derived CDR1 and CDR2 are MNHEY and SVGAGI. V shed 11 bases and J shed 4 bases, with 17 bases lying between them.

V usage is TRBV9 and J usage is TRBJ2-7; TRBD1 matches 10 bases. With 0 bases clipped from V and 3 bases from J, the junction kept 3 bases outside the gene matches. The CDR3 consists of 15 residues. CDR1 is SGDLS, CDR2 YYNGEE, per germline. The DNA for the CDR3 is TGTGCCAGCAGCGTAGGACAGGGGGCGCACTACGAGCAGTACTTC. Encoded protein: CASSVGQGAHYEQYF.

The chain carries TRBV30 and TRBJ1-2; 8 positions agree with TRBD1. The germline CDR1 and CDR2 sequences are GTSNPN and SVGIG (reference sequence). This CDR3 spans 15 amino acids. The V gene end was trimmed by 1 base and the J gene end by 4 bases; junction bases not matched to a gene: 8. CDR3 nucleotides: TGTGCCTGGAGTGGCGGGACAGGACCCGGCTATGGCTACACCTTC. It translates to CAWSGGTGPGYGYTF.

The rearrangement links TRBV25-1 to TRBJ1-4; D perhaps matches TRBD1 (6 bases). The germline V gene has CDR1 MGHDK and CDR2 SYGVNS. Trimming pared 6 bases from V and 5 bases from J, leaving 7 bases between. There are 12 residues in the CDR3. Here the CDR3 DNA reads TGTGCCAGCAGACAGGGAAATGAAAAACTGTTTTTT. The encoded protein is CASRQGNEKLFF.

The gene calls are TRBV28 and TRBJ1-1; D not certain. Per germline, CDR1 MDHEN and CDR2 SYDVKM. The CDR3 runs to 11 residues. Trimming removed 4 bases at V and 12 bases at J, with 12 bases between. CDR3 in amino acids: CASSSPVVPFF. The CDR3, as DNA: TGTGCCAGCAGTTCCCCTGTTGTCCCTTTCTTT.

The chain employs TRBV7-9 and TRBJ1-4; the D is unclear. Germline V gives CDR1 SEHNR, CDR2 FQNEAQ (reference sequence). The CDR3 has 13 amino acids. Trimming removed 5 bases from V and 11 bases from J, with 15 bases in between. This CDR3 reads CASSPDHREKLFF. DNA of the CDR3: TGTGCCAGCAGCCCAGACCATCGGGAGAAACTGTTTTTT.

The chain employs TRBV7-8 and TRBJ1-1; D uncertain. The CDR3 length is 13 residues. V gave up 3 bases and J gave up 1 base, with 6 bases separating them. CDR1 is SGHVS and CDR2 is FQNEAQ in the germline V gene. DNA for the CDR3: TGTGCCAGCAGCTTGACATCGAACACTGAAGCTTTCTTT. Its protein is CASSLTSNTEAFF.

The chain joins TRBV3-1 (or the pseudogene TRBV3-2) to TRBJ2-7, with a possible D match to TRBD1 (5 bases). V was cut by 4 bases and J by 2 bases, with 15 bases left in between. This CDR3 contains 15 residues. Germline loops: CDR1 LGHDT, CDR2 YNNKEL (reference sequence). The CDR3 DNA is TGTGCCAGCAGCCCGCCAGGGATAGAACCCTACGAGCAGTACTTC. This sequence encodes CASSPPGIEPYEQYF.

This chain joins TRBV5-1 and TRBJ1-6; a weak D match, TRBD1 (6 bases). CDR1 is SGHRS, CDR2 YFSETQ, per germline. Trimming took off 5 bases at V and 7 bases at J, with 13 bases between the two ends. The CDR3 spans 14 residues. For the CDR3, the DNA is TGCGCCAGCAGTCCGGACAGTCTCAATTCACCCCTCCACTTT. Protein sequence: CASSPDSLNSPLHF.

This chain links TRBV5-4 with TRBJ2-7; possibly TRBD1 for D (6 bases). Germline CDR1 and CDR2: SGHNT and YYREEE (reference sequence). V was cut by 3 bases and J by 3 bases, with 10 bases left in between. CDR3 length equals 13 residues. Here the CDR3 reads CASSSGQSYEQYF. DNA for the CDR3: TGTGCCAGCAGCTCCGGACAGAGCTACGAGCAGTACTTC. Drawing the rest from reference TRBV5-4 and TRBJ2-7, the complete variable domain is ETGVTQSPTHLIKTRGQQVTLRCSSQSGHNTVSWYQQALGQGPQFIFQYYREEENGRGNFPPRFSGLQFPNYSSELNVNALELDDSALYLCASSSGQSYEQYFGPGTRLTVT.

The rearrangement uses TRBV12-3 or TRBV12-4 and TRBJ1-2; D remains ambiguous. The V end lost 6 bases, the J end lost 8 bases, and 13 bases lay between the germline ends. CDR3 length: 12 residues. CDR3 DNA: TGTGCCAGCAGGATTGGGGTAGGAGGCTACACCTTC. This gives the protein CASRIGVGGYTF.

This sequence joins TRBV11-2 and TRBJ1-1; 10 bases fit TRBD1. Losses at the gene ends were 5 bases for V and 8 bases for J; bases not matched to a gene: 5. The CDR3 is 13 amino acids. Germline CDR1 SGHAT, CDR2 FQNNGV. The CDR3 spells CASSPRTGGEAFF. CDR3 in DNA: TGTGCCAGCAGCCCACGGACAGGGGGAGAAGCTTTCTTT.

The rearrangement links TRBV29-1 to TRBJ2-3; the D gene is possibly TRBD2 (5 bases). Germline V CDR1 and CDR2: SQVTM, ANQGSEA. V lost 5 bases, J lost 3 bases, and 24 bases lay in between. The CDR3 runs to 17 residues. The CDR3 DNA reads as TGCAGCGTTCACGGTACGGGATTCCGACCCGAAACAGATACGCAGTATTTT. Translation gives CSVHGTGFRPETDTQYF.

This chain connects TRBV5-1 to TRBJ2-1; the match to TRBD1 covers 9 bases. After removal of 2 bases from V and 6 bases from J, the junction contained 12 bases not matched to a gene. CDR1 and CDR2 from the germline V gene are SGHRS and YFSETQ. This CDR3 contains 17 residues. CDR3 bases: TGCGCCAGCAGCTTCTCCGCAGGGACAGGGATGGGCAATGAGCAGTTCTTC. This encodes CASSFSAGTGMGNEQFF.

The CDR3: CASNPLTPPTNEKLFF. The CDR3 DNA follows: TGTGCCAGCAACCCCCTGACGCCCCCAACTAATGAAAAACTGTTTTTT. The chain has TRBV21-1 and TRBJ1-4. TRBV21-1 is labeled a pseudogene. The CDR3 sequence is 16 residues long.

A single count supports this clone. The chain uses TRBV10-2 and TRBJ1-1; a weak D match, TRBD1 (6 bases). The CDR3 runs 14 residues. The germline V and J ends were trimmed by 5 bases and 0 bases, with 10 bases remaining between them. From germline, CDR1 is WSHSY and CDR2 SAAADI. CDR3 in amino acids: CASSFQGMNTEAFF. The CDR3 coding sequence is TGCGCCAGCAGTTTCCAGGGGATGAACACTGAAGCTTTCTTT.

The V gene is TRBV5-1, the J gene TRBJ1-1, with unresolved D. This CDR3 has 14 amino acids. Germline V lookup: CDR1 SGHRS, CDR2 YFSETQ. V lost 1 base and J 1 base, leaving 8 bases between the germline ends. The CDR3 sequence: CASSLTPENTEAFF. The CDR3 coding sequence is TGCGCCAGCAGCTTGACCCCAGAGAACACTGAAGCTTTCTTT.

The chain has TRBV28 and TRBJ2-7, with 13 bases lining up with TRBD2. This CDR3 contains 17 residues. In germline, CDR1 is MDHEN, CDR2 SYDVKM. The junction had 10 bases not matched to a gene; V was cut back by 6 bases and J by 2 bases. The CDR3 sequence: CASSLTSGRILTYEQYF. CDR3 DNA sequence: TGTGCCAGCAGCCTGACTAGCGGGAGGATTTTGACCTACGAGCAGTACTTC. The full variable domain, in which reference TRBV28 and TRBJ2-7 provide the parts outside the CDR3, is DVKVTQSSRYLVKRTGEKVFLECVQDMDHENMFWYRQDPGLGLRLIYFSYDVKMKEKGDIPEGYSVSREKKERFSLILESASTNQTSMYLCASSLTSGRILTYEQYFGPGTRLTVT.

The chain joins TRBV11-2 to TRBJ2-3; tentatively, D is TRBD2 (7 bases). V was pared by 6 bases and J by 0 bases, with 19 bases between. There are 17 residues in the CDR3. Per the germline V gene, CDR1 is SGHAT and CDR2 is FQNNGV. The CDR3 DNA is TGTGCCAGCAGTTCCTCCGCGGGGGCAGGTAGCACAGATACGCAGTATTTT. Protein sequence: CASSSSAGAGSTDTQYF.

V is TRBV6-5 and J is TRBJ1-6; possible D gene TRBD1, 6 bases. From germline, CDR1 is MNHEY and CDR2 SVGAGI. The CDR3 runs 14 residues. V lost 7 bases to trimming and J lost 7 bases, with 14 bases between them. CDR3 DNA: TGTGCCAGCAAGGGAGGGGGAGGGAATTCACCCCTCCACTTT. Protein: CASKGGGGNSPLHF.

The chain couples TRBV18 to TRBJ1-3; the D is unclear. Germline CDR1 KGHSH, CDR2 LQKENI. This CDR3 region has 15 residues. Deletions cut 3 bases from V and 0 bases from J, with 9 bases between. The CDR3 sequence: CASSPPTSSGNTIYF. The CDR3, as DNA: TGTGCCAGCTCACCGCCCACCAGCTCTGGAAACACCATATATTTT. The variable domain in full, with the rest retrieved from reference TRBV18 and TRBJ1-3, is NAGVMQNPRHLVRRRGQEARLRCSPMKGHSHVYWYRQLPEEGLKFMVYLQKENIIDESGMPKERFSAEFPKEGPSILRIQQVVRGDSAAYFCASSPPTSSGNTIYFGEGSWLTVV.

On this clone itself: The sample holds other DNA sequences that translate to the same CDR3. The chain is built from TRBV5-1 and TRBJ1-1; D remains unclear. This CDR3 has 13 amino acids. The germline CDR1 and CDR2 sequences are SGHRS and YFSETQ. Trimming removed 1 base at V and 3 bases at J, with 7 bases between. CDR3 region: CASSLMADTEAFF. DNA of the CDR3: TGCGCCAGCAGCTTGATGGCCGACACTGAAGCTTTCTTT.

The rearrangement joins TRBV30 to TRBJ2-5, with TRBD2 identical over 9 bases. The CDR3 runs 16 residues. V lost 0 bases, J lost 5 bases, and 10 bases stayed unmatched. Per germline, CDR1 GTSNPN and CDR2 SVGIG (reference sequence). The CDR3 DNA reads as TGTGCCTGGAGTGTACTTGGGCGGGGGGGCTTGGAGACCCAGTACTTC. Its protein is CAWSVLGRGGLETQYF.

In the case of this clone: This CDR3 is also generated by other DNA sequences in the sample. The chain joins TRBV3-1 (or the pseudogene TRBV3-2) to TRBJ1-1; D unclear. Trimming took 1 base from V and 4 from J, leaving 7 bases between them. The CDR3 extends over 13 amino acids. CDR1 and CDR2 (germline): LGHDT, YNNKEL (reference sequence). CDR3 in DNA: TGTGCCAGCAGCCAAGGGGGAAGCACTGAAGCTTTCTTT. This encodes CASSQGGSTEAFF.

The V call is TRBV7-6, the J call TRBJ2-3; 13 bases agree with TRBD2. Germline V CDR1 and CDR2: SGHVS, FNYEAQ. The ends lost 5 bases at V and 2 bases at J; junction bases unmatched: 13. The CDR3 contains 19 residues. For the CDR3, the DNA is TGTGCCAGCAGCCCGGGACTAGCGGGGACCTTAAGTCTCACAGATACGCAGTATTTT. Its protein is CASSPGLAGTLSLTDTQYF.